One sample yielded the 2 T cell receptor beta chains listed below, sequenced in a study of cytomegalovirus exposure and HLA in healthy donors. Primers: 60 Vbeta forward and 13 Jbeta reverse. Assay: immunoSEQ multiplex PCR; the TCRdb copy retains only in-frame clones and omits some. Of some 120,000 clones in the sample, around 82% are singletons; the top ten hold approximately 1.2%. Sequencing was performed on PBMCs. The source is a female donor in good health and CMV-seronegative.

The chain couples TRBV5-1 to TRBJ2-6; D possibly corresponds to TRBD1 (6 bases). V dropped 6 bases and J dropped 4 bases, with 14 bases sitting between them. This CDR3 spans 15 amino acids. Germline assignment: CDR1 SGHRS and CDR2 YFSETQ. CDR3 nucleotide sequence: TGCGCCAGCAATATCGGGACACCGGGGGCCAACGTCCTGACTTTC. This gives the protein CASNIGTPGANVLTF.

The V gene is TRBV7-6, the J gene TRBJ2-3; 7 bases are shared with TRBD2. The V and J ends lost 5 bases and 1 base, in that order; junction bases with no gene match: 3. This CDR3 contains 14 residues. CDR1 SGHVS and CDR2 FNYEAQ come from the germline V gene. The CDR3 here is CASSRAGGTDTQYF. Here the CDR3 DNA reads TGTGCCAGCAGCCGGGCGGGAGGCACAGATACGCAGTATTTT.